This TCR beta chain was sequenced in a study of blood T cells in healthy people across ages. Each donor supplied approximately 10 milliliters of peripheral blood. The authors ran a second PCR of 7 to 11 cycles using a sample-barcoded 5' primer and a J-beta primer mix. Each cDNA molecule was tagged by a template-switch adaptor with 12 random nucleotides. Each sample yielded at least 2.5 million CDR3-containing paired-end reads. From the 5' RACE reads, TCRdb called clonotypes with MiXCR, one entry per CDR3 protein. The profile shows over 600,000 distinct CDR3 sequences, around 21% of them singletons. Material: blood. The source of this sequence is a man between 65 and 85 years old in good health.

The CDR3 loop is CSAHSGTGDHEQYF. DNA for the CDR3: TGCAGTGCTCATTCCGGGACAGGGGACCACGAGCAGTACTTC. The chain links TRBV20-1 to TRBJ2-7, with TRBD1 identical over 10 bases. Germline V CDR1 and CDR2: DFQATT, SNEGSKA (reference sequence). The CDR3 totals 14 residues. V lost 5 bases, J lost 5 bases, and 9 bases stayed unmatched.